These T cell receptor beta chains were read from a single sample in a study of neurological immune-mediated disorders. TCRdb fed the 5' RACE reads into MiXCR, producing one record per CDR3 protein. Among some 34,000 distinct CDR3 sequences listed, approximately 1.5% were seen once. Sequenced sample: PBMCs. These receptors all come from a woman younger than 45 with multiple sclerosis. CDR3s include the opening cysteine and the closing phenylalanine or tryptophan. A D gene is named only where the DNA matches it firmly. Some rows have no size entry. The others give once, few or many, or a class for an expanded clone.

>TRBV3-1|TRBJ1-5|.|many
CASSQGVGGSNQPQHF
TGTGCCAGCAGCCAAGGGGTGGGAGGCAGCAATCAGCCCCAGCATTTT
>TRBV12-3/TRBV12-4|TRBJ2-3|.|many
CASSLARGDTQYF
TGTGCCAGCAGTTTAGCGCGGGGAGATACGCAGTATTTT
>TRBV4-1|TRBJ2-1|.|many
CASSQSPGTFTYNEQFF
TGCGCCAGCAGCCAGAGTCCCGGGACTTTCACCTACAATGAGCAGTTCTTC
>TRBV4-1|TRBJ2-7|.|many
CASSQDRQAAYEQYF
TGCGCCAGCAGCCAAGATAGGCAGGCCGCCTACGAGCAGTACTTC
>TRBV6-2/TRBV6-3|TRBJ2-7|.|many
CASSEAGWSSYEQYF
TGTGCCAGCAGTGAAGCAGGGTGGAGCTCCTACGAGCAGTACTTC
>TRBV6-1|TRBJ2-5|TRBD2|many
CASEGTTSETQYF
TGTGCCAGCGAAGGGACTACCAGCGAGACCCAGTACTTC
>TRBV29-1|TRBJ1-2|.|many
CSVERQAGDYGYTF
TGCAGCGTTGAACGGCAGGCAGGCGACTATGGCTACACCTTC
>TRBV12-3/TRBV12-4|TRBJ2-3|.|.
CDSSTLTDTQYF
TGTGACAGCAGTACTCTCACAGATACGCAGTATTTT
>TRBV7-9|TRBJ2-5|TRBD2|few
CASSSASGGDENQYF
TGTGCCAGCAGCTCTGCTAGCGGGGGGGATGAGAACCAGTACTTC
>TRBV9|TRBJ2-1|TRBD2|many
CASSVSSTTSGGALSIEQFF
TGTGCCAGCAGCGTTTCCAGCACTACTAGCGGGGGGGCCCTCTCAATAGAGCAGTTCTTC
>TRBV12-3/TRBV12-4|TRBJ2-3|TRBD2|many
CASSLLSGGLTDTQYF
TGTGCCAGCAGTTTACTTAGCGGGGGGCTCACAGATACGCAGTATTTT
>TRBV20-1|TRBJ1-1|TRBD1|many
CSARDGYRGAGVLNTEAFF
TGCAGTGCTAGAGATGGGTACAGGGGAGCAGGAGTGTTGAACACTGAAGCTTTCTTT
>TRBV4-1|TRBJ1-2|.|many
CASSRSAGGDYGYTF
TGCGCCAGCAGCCGGAGCGCGGGGGGCGACTATGGCTACACCTTC